The source of this T cell receptor beta chain is a study of CD8+CD57+ T cells in acquired aplastic anemia (dated by TCRdb to between 2017 and 2018). Broadly, across the study: DNA extracted from sorted CD4+ and CD8+ cells had a mean of around 3 ug, with a range of roughly 0.19 to 27.4 ug. An average of about 10 million reads for CD4+ cells and 11 million or so reads for CD8+ cells was obtained from healthy donor samples.

Genomic DNA served as template for TCR beta VDJ combination and CDR3 sequence profiling. An Illumina HiSeq 2000 was used for TCR repertoire sequencing. As for how the authors treated the data: Repertoires were assessed using TRBV/TRBJ rearrangement plots, CDR3 size and DJ length profiles, and Simpson's diversity index. The immunodominant clone was defined as the most abundant DNA sequence in deep sequencing data. CDR3 amino acid sequences were screened for sharing across subjects and compared with published repertoires and the VDJdb database. Clones were called with MiXCR by TCRdb after fastp trimmed the public reads at Q25, and only in-frame beta chains were retained. Here each entry gathers all rows of one CDR3 protein and keeps the most common genes and DNA. Clone size and V and J calls follow TCRdb, not the original study. This sample is represented by 35,000 to 45,000 distinct CDR3 sequences; 65% to 70% of them were singletons. The ten biggest clones cover more than 20% of the sample.

The study deep-sequenced TCR repertoires of sorted CD4+ and CD8+ blood T cells from severe aplastic anemia patients and healthy subjects. Ficoll-Paque density gradient centrifugation was used to isolate peripheral blood mononuclear cells. CD4+ and CD8+ T cells were sorted by FACS or magnetic beads before DNA extraction. Note on this clonotype: Its antigen is unknown. No qualities accompany the bases; no much larger clone lies one base away.

Broader findings and caveats from the paper: Patients and healthy controls showed no significant difference in CD8+ Simpson's diversity (P=0.060). Roughly 30 CD8+ CDR3 sequences were shared between patients and controls but appeared highly expressed in patients and within their immunodominant clones.

The CDR3 covers 15 residues, taking in both the cysteine and the phenylalanine. CDR3 DNA is the only sequence kept; it has 45 bases, read in frame from the first base. V has 4 bases trimmed and J has 2 bases trimmed; junction bases matching no gene number 6. CDR1 and CDR2 are drawn from the germline V gene: LGHNA, YNFKEQ. This sequence originates from a human donor in good health, serving as a control. The sample was sorted CD4+, CD8+, or CD8+CD57+ T cells (not recorded which) from PBMCs. Recombination joined TRBV4-2 with TRBJ2-7, with TRBD2 identical over 9 junction bases. The DNA sequence follows: TGTGCCAGCAGCCCCACGGCTAGCGGGGCCTACGAGCAGTACTTC. This encodes CASSPTASGAYEQYF.